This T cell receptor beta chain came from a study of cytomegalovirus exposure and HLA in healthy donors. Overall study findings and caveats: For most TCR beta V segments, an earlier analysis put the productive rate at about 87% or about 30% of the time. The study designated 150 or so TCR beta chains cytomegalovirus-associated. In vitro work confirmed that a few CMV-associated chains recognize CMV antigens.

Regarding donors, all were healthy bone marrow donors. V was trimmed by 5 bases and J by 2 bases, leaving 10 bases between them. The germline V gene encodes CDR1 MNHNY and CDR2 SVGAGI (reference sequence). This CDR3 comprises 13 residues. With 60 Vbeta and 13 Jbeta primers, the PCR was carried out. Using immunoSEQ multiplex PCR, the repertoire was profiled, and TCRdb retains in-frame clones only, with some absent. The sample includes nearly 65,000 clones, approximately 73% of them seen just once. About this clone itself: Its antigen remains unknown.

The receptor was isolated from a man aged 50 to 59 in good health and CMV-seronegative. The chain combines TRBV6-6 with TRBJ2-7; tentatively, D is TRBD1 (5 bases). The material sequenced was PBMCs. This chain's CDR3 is CASSEYRTYEQYF. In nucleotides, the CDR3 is TGTGCCAGCAGTGAGTACAGGACCTACGAGCAGTACTTC.